This T cell receptor beta chain is from a study of cytomegalovirus exposure and HLA in healthy donors. General study findings and limits: In an earlier analysis, in approximately 570 donors, most V segments appeared productive either ~87% or ~30% of the time. Among the most significant clusters, several appeared linked to common viral pathogens in a later analysis. According to the study, roughly 160 TCR beta chains were cytomegalovirus-associated.

Donors had nominal health at sampling but likely had unrecorded immune exposures. The CDR3 runs to 15 residues. After removal of 5 bases from V and 2 bases from J, the junction contained 8 bases not matched to a gene. Germline CDR1 is SGHTA and CDR2 is FQGNSA. The PCR was carried out with 60 Vbeta primers and 13 Jbeta primers. Some clones are missing from TCRdb's copy, which holds only in-frame ones; the method was immunoSEQ multiplex PCR. The top ten clones hold roughly 2% of a sample with approximately 79,000 clones, over 75% of them seen once. This clone turned up a few times. Its target is unknown.

V is TRBV7-2 and J is TRBJ1-1; 7 nucleotides agree with TRBD1. This TCR was sampled from a boy under 18 in good health and CMV-seronegative. Sequenced input: PBMCs. CDR3 bases: TGTGCCAGCAGCGAGACAGGGCTTGGTAACACTGAAGCTTTCTTT. Translating gives CASSETGLGNTEAFF.